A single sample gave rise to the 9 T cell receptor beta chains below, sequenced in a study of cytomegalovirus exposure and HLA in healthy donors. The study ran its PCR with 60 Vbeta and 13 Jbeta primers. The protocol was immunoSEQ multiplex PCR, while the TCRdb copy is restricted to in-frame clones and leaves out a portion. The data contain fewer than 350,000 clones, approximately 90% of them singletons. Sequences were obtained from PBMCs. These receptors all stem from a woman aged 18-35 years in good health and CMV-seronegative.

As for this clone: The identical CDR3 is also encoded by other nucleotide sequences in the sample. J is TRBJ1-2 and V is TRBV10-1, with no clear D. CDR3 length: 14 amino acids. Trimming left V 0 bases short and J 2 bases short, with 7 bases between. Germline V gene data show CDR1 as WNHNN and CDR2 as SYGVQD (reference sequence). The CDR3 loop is CASSESGRNYGYTF. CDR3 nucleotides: TGCGCCAGCAGTGAGTCCGGCAGGAACTATGGCTACACCTTC.

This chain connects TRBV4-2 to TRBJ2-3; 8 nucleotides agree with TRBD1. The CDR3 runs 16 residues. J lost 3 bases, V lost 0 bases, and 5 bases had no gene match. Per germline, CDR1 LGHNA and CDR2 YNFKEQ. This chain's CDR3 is CASSQDPGGATDTQYF. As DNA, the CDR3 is TGTGCCAGCAGCCAAGATCCAGGGGGCGCGACAGATACGCAGTATTTT.

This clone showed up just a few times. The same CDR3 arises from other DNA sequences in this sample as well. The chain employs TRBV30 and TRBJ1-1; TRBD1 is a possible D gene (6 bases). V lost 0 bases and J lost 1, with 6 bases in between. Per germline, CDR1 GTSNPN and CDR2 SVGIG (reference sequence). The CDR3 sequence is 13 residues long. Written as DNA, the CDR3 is TGTGCCTGGAGTGTACAGGGGAACACTGAAGCTTTCTTT. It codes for CAWSVQGNTEAFF.

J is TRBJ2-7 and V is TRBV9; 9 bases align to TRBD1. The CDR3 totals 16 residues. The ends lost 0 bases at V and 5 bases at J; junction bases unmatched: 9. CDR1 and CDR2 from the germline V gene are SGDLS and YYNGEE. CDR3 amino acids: CASSVGGTGINHEQYF. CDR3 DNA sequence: TGTGCCAGCAGCGTAGGGGGGACAGGGATTAACCACGAGCAGTACTTC.

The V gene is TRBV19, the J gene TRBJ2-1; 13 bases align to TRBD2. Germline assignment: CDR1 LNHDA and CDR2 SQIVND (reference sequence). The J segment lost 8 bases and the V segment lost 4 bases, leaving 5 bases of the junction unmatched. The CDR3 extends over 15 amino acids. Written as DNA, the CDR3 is TGTGCCAGTAGTAACGGACTAGCGGGGGTGGATGAGCAGTTCTTC. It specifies CASSNGLAGVDEQFF.

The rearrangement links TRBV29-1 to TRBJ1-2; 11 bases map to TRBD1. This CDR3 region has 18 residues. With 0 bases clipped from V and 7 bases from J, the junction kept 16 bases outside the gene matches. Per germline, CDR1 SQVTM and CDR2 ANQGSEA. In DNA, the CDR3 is TGCAGCGTTGAAGATCTTAGGGACAGGGGGGCTATCTTCCGTGGCTACACCTTC. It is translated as CSVEDLRDRGAIFRGYTF.

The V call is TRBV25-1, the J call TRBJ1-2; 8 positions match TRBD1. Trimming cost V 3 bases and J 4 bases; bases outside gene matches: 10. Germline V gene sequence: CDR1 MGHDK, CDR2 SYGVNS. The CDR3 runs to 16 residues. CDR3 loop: CASSDTRGQEGYGYTF. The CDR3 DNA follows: TGTGCCAGCAGTGACACCCGGGGACAGGAGGGCTATGGCTACACCTTC.

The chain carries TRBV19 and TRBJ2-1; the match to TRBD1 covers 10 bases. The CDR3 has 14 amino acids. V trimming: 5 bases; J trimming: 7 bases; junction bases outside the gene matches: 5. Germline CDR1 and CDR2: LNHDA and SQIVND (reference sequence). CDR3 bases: TGTGCCAGTAGTGCCGGGACAGGGGTTAATGAGCAGTTCTTC. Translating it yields CASSAGTGVNEQFF.

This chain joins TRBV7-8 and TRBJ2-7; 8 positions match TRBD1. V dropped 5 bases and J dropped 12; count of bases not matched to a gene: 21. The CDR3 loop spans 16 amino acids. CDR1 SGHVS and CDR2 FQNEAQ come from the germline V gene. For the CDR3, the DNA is TGTGCCAGCAGCCGGTCGACAGGGGATGGTAACCAGGTGAGGTACTTC. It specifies CASSRSTGDGNQVRYF. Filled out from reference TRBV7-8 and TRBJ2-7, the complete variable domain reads GAGVSQSPRYKVAKRGQDVALRCDPISGHVSLFWYQQALGQGPEFLTYFQNEAQLDKSGLPSDRFFAERPEGSVSTLKIQRTQQEDSAVYLCASSRSTGDGNQVRYFGPGTRLTVT.